A few counts support the clone carrying this TCR beta chain. Its antigen is unknown. V was pared by 5 bases and J by 3 bases, with 14 bases between. The CDR3 is 14 amino acids. The germline gives CDR1 DFQATT, CDR2 SNEGSKA (reference sequence). MiXCR, applied by TCRdb to the RT-PCR reads, yields one record per CDR3 protein. The sample lists around 200,000 distinct CDR3 sequences; around 14% were seen once. The data belong to a study of response to subunit inactivated influenza vaccine. Study-wide results and limits: Each seasonal influenza vaccination, the authors suggested, recruits few new T cells.

The sequence was obtained from a man aged 45-65 years who received an inactivated influenza vaccine. The specimen comprised CD8+ T cells sorted from PBMCs, sampled more than 4 days after vaccination. The chain uses TRBV20-1 and TRBJ2-1; D is perhaps TRBD1 (6 bases). In DNA form, the CDR3 reads TGCAGTGCTCCGCCCGGGGACAACTACAATGAGCAGTTCTTC. This gives the protein CSAPPGDNYNEQFF.